This T cell receptor (beta chain) appears in the sequencing data of a study of cytomegalovirus exposure and HLA in healthy donors. In the study overall: Earlier findings included about 120 million unique TCR beta sequences obtained from 170 million or so T cells. Study-wide points: Follow-up analysis later connected one missense variant in DCLRE1C with trimming of TCR beta V- and J-genes. Earlier analysis found most TCR beta V segments productive about 90% or about 30% of the time.

This PCR relied on a set of 60 Vbeta primers and 13 Jbeta primers. Generated by immunoSEQ multiplex PCR, the TCRdb table keeps only in-frame clones and is missing some. The sample contains about 180,000 clones, 84% of which appear only once. Turning to this clone: The antigen is unknown.

Germline V gives CDR1 LNHDA, CDR2 SQIVND (reference sequence). Trimming left V 3 bases short and J 7 bases short, with 19 bases between. The length of the CDR3 is 16 residues. This TCR derives from a boy aged 2 to 10 in good health and CMV-seronegative. This chain joins TRBV19 and TRBJ1-5; TRBD1 is a possible D gene (5 bases). The sample comprised PBMCs. CDR3 coding DNA: TGTGCCAGTAGTATTAACGCCGGCAGGGCGGACCAGCCCCAGCATTTT. Translating it yields CASSINAGRADQPQHF.